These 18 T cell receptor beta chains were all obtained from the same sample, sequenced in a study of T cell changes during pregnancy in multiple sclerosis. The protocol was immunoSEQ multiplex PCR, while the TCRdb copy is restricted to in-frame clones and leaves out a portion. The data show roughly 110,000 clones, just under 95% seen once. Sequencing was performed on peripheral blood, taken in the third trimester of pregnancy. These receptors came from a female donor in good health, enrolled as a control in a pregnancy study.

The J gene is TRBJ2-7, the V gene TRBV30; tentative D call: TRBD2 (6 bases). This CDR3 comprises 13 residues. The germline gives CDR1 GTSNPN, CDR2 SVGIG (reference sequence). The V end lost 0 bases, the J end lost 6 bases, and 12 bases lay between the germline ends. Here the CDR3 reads CAWSVRQEGEQYF. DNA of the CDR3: TGTGCCTGGAGTGTACGGCAGGAGGGCGAGCAGTACTTC.

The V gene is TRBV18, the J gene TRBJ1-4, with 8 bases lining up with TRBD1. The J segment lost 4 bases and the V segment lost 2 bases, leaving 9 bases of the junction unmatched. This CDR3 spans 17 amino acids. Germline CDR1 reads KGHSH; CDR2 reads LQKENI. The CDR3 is CASSPSGQGAFNEKLFF. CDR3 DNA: TGTGCCAGCTCACCATCCGGTCAGGGGGCCTTTAATGAAAAACTGTTTTTT.

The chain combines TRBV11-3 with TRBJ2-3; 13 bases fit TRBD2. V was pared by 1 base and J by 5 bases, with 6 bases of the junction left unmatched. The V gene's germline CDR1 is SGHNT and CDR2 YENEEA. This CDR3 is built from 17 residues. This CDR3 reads CASSLGRLAGGLDTQYF. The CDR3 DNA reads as TGTGCCAGCAGCTTAGGTCGACTAGCGGGGGGTTTAGATACGCAGTATTTT.

The CDR3 region has the DNA TGCGCCAGCAGCCAAGAAGGGACAAACGGGGAGCTGTTTTTT. It specifies CASSQEGTNGELFF. The chain combines TRBV4-3 with TRBJ2-2; weak D call: TRBD1 (6 bases). Germline assignment: CDR1 LGHNA and CDR2 YSLEER. V shed 0 bases and J shed 7 bases, with 9 bases lying between them. The CDR3 runs 14 residues.

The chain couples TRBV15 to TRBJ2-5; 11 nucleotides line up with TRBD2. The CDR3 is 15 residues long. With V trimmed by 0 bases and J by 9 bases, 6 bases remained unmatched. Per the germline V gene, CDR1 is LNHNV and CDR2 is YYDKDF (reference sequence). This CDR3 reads CATSRDSATSGAQYF. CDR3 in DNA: TGTGCCACCAGCAGAGATTCGGCGACTAGCGGGGCCCAGTACTTC.

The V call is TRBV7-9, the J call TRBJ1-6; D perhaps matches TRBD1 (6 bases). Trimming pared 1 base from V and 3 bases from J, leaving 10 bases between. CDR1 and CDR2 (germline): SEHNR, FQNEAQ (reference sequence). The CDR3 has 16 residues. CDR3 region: CASSLGTVIYNSPLHF. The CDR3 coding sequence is TGTGCCAGCAGCTTAGGGACAGTAATCTATAATTCACCCCTCCACTTT.

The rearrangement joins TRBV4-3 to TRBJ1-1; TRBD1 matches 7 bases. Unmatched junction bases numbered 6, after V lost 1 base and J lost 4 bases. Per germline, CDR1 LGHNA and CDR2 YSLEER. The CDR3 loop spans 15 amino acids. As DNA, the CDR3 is TGCGCCAGCAGCCAAGCCACCCAGGGGGGCACTGAAGCTTTCTTT. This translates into CASSQATQGGTEAFF.

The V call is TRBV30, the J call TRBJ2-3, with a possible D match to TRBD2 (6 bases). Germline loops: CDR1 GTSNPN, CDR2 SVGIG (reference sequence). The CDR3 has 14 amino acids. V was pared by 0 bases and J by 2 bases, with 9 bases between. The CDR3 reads CAWSVGTPTDTQYF. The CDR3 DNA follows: TGTGCCTGGAGTGTTGGGACTCCCACAGATACGCAGTATTTT.

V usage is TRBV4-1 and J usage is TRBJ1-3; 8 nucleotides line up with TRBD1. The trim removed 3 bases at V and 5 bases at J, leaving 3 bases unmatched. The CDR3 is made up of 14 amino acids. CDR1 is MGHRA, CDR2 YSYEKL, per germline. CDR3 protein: CASSHRTGRNTIYF. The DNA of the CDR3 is TGCGCCAGCAGCCACAGGACAGGGAGAAACACCATATATTTT.

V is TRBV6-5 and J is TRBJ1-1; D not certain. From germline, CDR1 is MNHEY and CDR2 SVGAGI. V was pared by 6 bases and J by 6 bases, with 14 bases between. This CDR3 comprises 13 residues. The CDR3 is CASSLAKRAEAFF. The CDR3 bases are TGTGCCAGCAGCTTAGCAAAACGCGCTGAAGCTTTCTTT.

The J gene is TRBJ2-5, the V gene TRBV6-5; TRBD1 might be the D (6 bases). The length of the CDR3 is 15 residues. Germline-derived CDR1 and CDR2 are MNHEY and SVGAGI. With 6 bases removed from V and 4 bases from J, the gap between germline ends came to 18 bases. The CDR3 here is CASSRDTDDRETQYF. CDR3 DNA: TGTGCCAGCAGCCGGGACACTGACGATCGAGAGACCCAGTACTTC.

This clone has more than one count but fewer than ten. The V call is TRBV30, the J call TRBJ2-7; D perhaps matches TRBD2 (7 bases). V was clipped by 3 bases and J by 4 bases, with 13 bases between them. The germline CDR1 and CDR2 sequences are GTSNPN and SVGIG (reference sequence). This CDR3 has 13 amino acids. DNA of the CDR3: TGTGCCTGGAGGGGGGGGGCAGGGTACGAGCAGTACTTC. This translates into CAWRGGAGYEQYF.

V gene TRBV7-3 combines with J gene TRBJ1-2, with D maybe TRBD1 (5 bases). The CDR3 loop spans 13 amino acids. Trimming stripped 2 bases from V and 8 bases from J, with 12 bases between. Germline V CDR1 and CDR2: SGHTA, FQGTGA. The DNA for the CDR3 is TGTGCCAGCAGCTTACAGGGATTGGAAGGCTACACCTTC. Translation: CASSLQGLEGYTF.

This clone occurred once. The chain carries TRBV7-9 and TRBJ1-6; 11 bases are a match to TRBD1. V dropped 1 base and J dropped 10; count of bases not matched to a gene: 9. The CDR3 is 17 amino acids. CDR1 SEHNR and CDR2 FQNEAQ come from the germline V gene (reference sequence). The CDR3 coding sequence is TGTGCCAGCAGCTTAGGGCCTAGGGGACAGGGGGAATCACCCCTCCACTTT. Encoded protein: CASSLGPRGQGESPLHF.

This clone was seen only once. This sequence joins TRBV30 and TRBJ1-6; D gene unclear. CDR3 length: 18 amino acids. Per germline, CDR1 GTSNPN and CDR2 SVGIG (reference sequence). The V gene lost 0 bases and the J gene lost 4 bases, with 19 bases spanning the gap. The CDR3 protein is CAWSVIEEINPYNSPLHF. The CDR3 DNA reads TGTGCCTGGAGTGTAATCGAGGAAATAAACCCGTATAATTCACCCCTCCACTTT. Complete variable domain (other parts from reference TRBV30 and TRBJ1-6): SQTIHQWPATLVQPVGSPLSLECTVEGTSNPNLYWYRQAAGRGLQLLFYSVGIGQISSEVPQNLSASRPQDRQFILSSKKLLLSDSGFYLCAWSVIEEINPYNSPLHFGNGTRLTVT.

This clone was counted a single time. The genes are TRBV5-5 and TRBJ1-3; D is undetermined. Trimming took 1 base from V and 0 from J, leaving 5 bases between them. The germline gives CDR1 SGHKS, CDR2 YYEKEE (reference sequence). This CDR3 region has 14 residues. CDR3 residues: CASSLTVSGNTIYF. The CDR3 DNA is TGTGCCAGCAGCTTGACAGTCTCTGGAAACACCATATATTTT. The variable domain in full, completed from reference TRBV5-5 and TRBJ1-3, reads DAGVTQSPTHLIKTRGQQVTLRCSPISGHKSVSWYQQVLGQGPQFIFQYYEKEERGRGNFPDRFSARQFPNYSSELNVNALLLGDSALYLCASSLTVSGNTIYFGEGSWLTVV.

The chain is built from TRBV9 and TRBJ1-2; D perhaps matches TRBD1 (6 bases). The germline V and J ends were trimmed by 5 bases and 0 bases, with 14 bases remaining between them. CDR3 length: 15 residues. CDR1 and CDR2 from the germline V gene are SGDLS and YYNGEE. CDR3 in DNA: TGTGCCAGCAGTCCAAGGGACATAACTAACTATGGCTACACCTTC. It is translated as CASSPRDITNYGYTF.

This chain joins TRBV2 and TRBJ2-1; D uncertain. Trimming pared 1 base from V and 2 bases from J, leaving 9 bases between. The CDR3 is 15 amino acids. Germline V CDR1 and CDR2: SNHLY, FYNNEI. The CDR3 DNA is TGTGCCAGCAGTGAAGACTCGCCCGCCTACAATGAGCAGTTCTTC. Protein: CASSEDSPAYNEQFF.